This TCR beta chain was recovered during a study of response to subunit inactivated influenza vaccine. TCRdb recomputed calls from the RT-PCR reads with MiXCR, one row per CDR3 protein. The data contain about 830,000 distinct CDR3 sequences, 18% of them singletons. The material sequenced was PBMCs from blood, taken less than 6 days after vaccination. The TCR sequence derives from a man aged 45-65 years who received an inactivated influenza vaccine.

CDR3 coding DNA: TGTGCCAGCAGCTCCTGGGGCGATTCACCCCTCCACTTT. It translates to CASSSWGDSPLHF. This chain links TRBV7-2 with TRBJ1-6; D is possibly TRBD1 (5 bases). V was pared by 4 bases and J by 8 bases, with 9 bases between. CDR1 is SGHTA and CDR2 is FQGNSA in the germline V gene. The CDR3 loop spans 13 amino acids.